The rows below give T cell receptor beta chains drawn from one sample of a study of blood T cell repertoires in COVID-19. Profiled with immunoSEQ multiplex PCR; TCRdb holds only in-frame clones, not every one. The repertoire holds fewer than 150,000 clones, 65% to 80% seen once, with approximately 0.86% in the top ten. Sequencing used peripheral blood. These receptors all come from a human donor with acute or convalescent COVID-19. The donor label of this sample is uncertain. Both conserved end residues are part of each CDR3. The D gene is left open where the match is weak. Not every row has a clone size; where given, it reads once, few, many or a size class.

many,TRBJ1-1,TRBV20-1,.,TGCAGTGCCAGTTCGGTGTGGACTGAAGCTTTCTTT,CSASSVWTEAFF
.,TRBJ2-7,TRBV6-5,TRBD1,TGTGCCAGCAGAACCGGGACAGGGGCGTTCTACGAGCAGTACTTC,CASRTGTGAFYEQYF
.,TRBJ2-5,TRBV3-1/TRBV3-2,TRBD2,TGTGCCAGCAACCGGGGGGGCCTTGAGACCCAGTACTTC,CASNRGGLETQYF
few,TRBJ2-1,TRBV27,.,TGTGCCAGCAGTATGGAAGGGAGACTTTTCAATGAGCAGTTCTTC,CASSMEGRLFNEQFF
.,TRBJ2-1,TRBV5-1,TRBD1,TGCGCCAGCAGCTCGGATGGGACAGGCAACAATGAGCAGTTCTTC,CASSSDGTGNNEQFF
.,TRBJ1-6,TRBV19,.,TGTGCCAGTAGGGACCGGGGTAACGACGGGTCCCTCCACTTT,CASRDRGNDGSLHF
.,TRBJ1-4,TRBV2,TRBD1,TGTGCCAGCATCCAGGACAGGGGGCATGAAAAACTGTTTTTT,CASIQDRGHEKLFF
many,TRBJ1-2,TRBV7-9,.,TGTGCCAGCAGCCAATTGGAGTATGGCTACACCTTC,CASSQLEYGYTF
many,TRBJ2-4,TRBV7-2,TRBD2,TGTGCCAGCAGCTTAGCCGCGGTTGGAGCTAGCGGGGGGGCTGTAAACATTCAGTACTTC,CASSLAAVGASGGAVNIQYF
.,TRBJ2-2,TRBV18,TRBD2,TGTGCCAGCTCATTCGGCCAGCGGGGGTCCACCGGGGAGCTGTTTTTT,CASSFGQRGSTGELFF
.,TRBJ2-1,TRBV11-2,TRBD2,TGTGCCAGCAGCTTAGATCCCAGCGGGGGGGCAGATGAGCAGTTCTTC,CASSLDPSGGADEQFF
.,TRBJ1-3,TRBV3-1/TRBV3-2,TRBD1,TGTGCCAGCAGCCAGACAGGGAGCTCTGGAAACACCATATATTTT,CASSQTGSSGNTIYF
.,TRBJ1-1,TRBV6-1,TRBD1,TGTGCCAGCAGTGAATCCCATCGACAGGGGGTGAACACTGAAGCTTTCTTT,CASSESHRQGVNTEAFF
once,TRBJ1-6,TRBV18,TRBD1,TGTGCCAGCTCACAGAGGACAGGGTATAATTCACCCCTCCACTTT,CASSQRTGYNSPLHF
few,TRBJ1-3,TRBV30,TRBD1,TGTGCCTGGAGTATCACAGGGGTTGGAAACACCATATATTTT,CAWSITGVGNTIYF
.,TRBJ1-1,TRBV5-1,TRBD1,TGCGCCAGCAGCTGGACAGGGGACACTGAAGCTTTCTTT,CASSWTGDTEAFF
many,TRBJ2-2,TRBV19,.,TGTGCCAGTAGTATATTGGGCATAACGGCGAACACCGGGGAGCTGTTTTTT,CASSILGITANTGELFF
once,TRBJ1-1,TRBV28,.,TGTGCCAGCAGTTTAGGGCAGAACACTGAAGCTTTCTTT,CASSLGQNTEAFF
.,TRBJ1-1,TRBV7-6,.,TGTGCCAGCAGCTTACTAACAGGGTCGGGCACTGAAGCTTTCTTT,CASSLLTGSGTEAFF
.,TRBJ1-4,TRBV5-1,.,TGCGCCAGCAGCTTGAGGGGCAGGGGAGCGGAAAAACTGTTTTTT,CASSLRGRGAEKLFF
many,TRBJ2-7,TRBV18,.,TGTGCCAGCTCACCACCTACTAGCCTAAGGAACGAGCAGTACTTC,CASSPPTSLRNEQYF
.,TRBJ1-3,TRBV7-9,.,TGTGCCAGCAGCTTAGCCGGGTATTCCTCTGGAAACACCATATATTTT,CASSLAGYSSGNTIYF
few,TRBJ1-2,TRBV2,.,TGTGCCAGCGGAGCCTGGTTGTACACCTTC,CASGAWLYTF
.,TRBJ1-1,TRBV28,TRBD1,TGTGCCAGCAAGGAGGACAGGGGTAACACTGAAGCTTTCTTT,CASKEDRGNTEAFF
few,TRBJ1-4,TRBV5-1,.,TGCGCCAGCAGCTTCGCAGGCGGGGAAAAACTGTTTTTT,CASSFAGGEKLFF
.,TRBJ2-7,TRBV28,TRBD1,TGTGCCAGCAGCCATCCTACAGGGGGCGCCTACGAGCAGTACTTC,CASSHPTGGAYEQYF
.,TRBJ2-5,TRBV11-2,.,TGTGCCAGCAGCTTAGGGGGGGGCGGAGAGACCCAGTACTTC,CASSLGGGGETQYF
.,TRBJ2-5,TRBV2,TRBD2,TGTGCCACCTCTCCGCGGGGGACGGGGGAGACCCAGTACTTC,CATSPRGTGETQYF
.,TRBJ2-1,TRBV12-5,TRBD1,TGTGCTAGTGGTTTCCGACAGGGGACAAGGGTCAATGAGCAGTTCTTC,CASGFRQGTRVNEQFF